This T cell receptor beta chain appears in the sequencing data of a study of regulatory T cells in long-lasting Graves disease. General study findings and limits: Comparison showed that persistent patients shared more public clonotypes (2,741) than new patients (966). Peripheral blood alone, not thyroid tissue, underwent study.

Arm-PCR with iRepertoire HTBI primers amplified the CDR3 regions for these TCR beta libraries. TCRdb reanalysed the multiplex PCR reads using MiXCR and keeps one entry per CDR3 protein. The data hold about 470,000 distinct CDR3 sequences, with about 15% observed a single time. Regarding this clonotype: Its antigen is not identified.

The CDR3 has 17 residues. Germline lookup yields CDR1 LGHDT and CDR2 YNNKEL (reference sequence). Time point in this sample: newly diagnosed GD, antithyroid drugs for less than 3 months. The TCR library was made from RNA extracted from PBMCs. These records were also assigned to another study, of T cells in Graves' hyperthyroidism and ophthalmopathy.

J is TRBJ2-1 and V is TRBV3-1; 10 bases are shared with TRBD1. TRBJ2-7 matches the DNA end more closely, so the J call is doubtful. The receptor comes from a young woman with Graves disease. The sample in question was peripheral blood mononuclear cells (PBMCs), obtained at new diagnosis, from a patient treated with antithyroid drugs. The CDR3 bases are TGTGCCAGCAGCCAAGATCGAGGGACAGGGGTCGCATACGAGCAGTACTTC. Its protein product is CASSQDRGTGVAYEQYF.